Presented here are 10 T cell receptor beta chains from one specimen sequenced in a study of shared clonotypes between healthy human individuals. Naive CD8 isolation took CD45RO-negative cells positively selected for CCR7 and excluded terminally differentiated effector memory CD45RA+ cells. The table came from immunoSEQ multiplex PCR; TCRdb's copy has only in-frame clones and leaves some out. The sample has roughly 650,000 clones, roughly 96% seen once; the top ten hold roughly 0.1%. The specimen was naive CD8+ T cells sorted from blood. These receptors originate from a woman in her 30s in good health.

This chain joins TRBV28 and TRBJ1-1; D is possibly TRBD1 (5 bases). Trimming cost V 7 bases and J 0 bases, with 18 bases left between them. CDR3 length: 16 amino acids. The germline gives CDR1 MDHEN, CDR2 SYDVKM. CDR3 in DNA: TGTGCCAGCATCCAATGGACCCCAGGGATGAACACTGAAGCTTTCTTT. It translates to CASIQWTPGMNTEAFF.

This chain uses TRBV7-9 with TRBJ2-7; 9 nucleotides agree with TRBD2. V gave up 5 bases and J gave up 5 bases; unmatched junction bases: 13. This CDR3 has 16 amino acids. Germline CDR1 reads SEHNR; CDR2 reads FQNEAQ (reference sequence). CDR3: CASSAGLREGPHEQYF. Here the CDR3 DNA reads TGTGCCAGCAGCGCCGGGTTGCGGGAGGGCCCTCACGAGCAGTACTTC.

The chain carries TRBV4-1 and TRBJ1-4; TRBD1 matches at 10 bases. The CDR3 is 15 amino acids. The germline V gene encodes CDR1 MGHRA and CDR2 YSYEKL. Unmatched junction bases numbered 4, after V lost 4 bases and J lost 5 bases. CDR3 in DNA: TGCGCCAGCAGCCCACCGGGACAGGGGAATGAAAAACTGTTTTTT. Its protein product is CASSPPGQGNEKLFF.

The gene calls are TRBV28 and TRBJ2-5, with D perhaps matching TRBD1 or TRBD2 (6 bases each). The ends were cut back, 10 bases at V and 5 bases at J, with 17 bases in the middle. Looked up from germline, CDR1 is MDHEN and CDR2 is SYDVKM. The CDR3 loop spans 13 amino acids. The CDR3 region has the DNA TGTGCCATCGAGGGGGGACCTTACGAGACCCAGTACTTC. As protein: CAIEGGPYETQYF.

The rearrangement links TRBV7-9 to TRBJ2-3; D not resolved. Germline values: CDR1 SEHNR, CDR2 FQNEAQ (reference sequence). This CDR3 is 13 amino acids long. V dropped 5 bases and J dropped 4 bases, with 10 bases sitting between them. In DNA form, the CDR3 reads TGTGCCAGCAGCGGGCACGGGTCAGATACGCAGTATTTT. Amino acids: CASSGHGSDTQYF.

The chain combines TRBV5-5 with TRBJ1-3; no definite D call. CDR3 size: 15 residues. The ends were cut back, 4 bases at V and 3 bases at J, with 14 bases in the middle. Germline values: CDR1 SGHKS, CDR2 YYEKEE (reference sequence). The CDR3 sequence is CASSLSGRNGNTIYF. CDR3 coding DNA: TGTGCCAGCAGCCTATCCGGACGCAATGGAAACACCATATATTTT.

The gene calls are TRBV7-6 and TRBJ1-5, with TRBD1 matching over 11 bases. CDR3 length: 21 amino acids. Germline assignment: CDR1 SGHVS and CDR2 FNYEAQ. The junction had 18 bases not matched to a gene; V was cut back by 5 bases and J by 0 bases. The CDR3 bases are TGTGCCAGCAGCCCAGACCCTCCCGGGACAGGGGGTCTAAATAGCAATCAGCCCCAGCATTTT. Translated: CASSPDPPGTGGLNSNQPQHF.

The V gene is TRBV5-1, the J gene TRBJ1-1, with D tentatively TRBD1 (5 bases). Between the trimmed V and J ends, which lost 4 bases and 3 bases, there was a span of 16 bases. CDR3 length equals 15 residues. Germline loops: CDR1 SGHRS, CDR2 YFSETQ. Here the CDR3 DNA reads TGCGCCAGCAGCCACCCGGGACGTCAGGACACTGAAGCTTTCTTT. Its protein product is CASSHPGRQDTEAFF.

The V and J genes are TRBV9 and TRBJ2-2; tentatively, D is TRBD1 or TRBD2 (5 bases each). Germline V gene data show CDR1 as SGDLS and CDR2 as YYNGEE. V was cut by 3 bases and J by 5 bases, with 14 bases left in between. The CDR3 is 15 residues long. CDR3 sequence: CASSAGTARTGELFF. The CDR3 DNA reads TGTGCCAGCAGCGCGGGGACCGCCCGTACCGGGGAGCTGTTTTTT.

The rearrangement links TRBV6-6 to TRBJ2-7; 10 positions match TRBD2. Per the germline V gene, CDR1 is MNHNY and CDR2 is SVGAGI (reference sequence). V was pared by 5 bases and J by 3 bases, with 7 bases of the junction left unmatched. The CDR3 consists of 15 residues. The CDR3 DNA reads TGTGCCAGCAGTCATGGGACTAGCGTATACTACGAGCAGTACTTC. This translates into CASSHGTSVYYEQYF.